This TCR beta chain was sequenced in a study of blood T cell repertoires in COVID-19. About the study: Samples representing acute and convalescent COVID-19 were sourced from the United States, Italy and Spain. PBMCs, B-cell-depleted T cells, or T cells provided the cDNA or gDNA that made up the material.

Original handling: Quantification of nucleated cells was approximated via reference gene primer amplification. The assay was immunoSEQ multiplex PCR, and TCRdb's table has in-frame clones only and misses some. D and trimming were read from the DNA, whereas the V and J calls and clone size are those reported in that table. The top ten clones hold 4% of a sample with over 140,000 clones, roughly four fifths of them seen once. Sequenced sample: peripheral blood. This TCR was sampled from a woman aged 60-75 years with acute or convalescent COVID-19.

Here the CDR3 reads CASSPGLAGTQETQYF. CDR3 DNA: TGTGCCAGCAGCCCTGGACTAGCGGGGACGCAAGAGACCCAGTACTTC. The V call is TRBV21-1, the J call TRBJ2-5; TRBD2, as called in the table, went unchecked against the DNA. TRBV21-1 is a pseudogene locus. This CDR3 contains 16 residues.